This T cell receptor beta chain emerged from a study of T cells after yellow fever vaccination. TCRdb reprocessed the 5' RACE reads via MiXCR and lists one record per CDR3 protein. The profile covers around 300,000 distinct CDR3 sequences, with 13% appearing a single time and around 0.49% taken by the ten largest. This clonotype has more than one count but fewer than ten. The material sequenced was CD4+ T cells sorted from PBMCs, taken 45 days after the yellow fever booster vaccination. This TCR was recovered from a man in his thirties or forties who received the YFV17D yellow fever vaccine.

CDR3 sequence (DNA): TGTGCCAGCAGCTTCGGGGGTACTTATAATTCACCCCTCCACTTT. Protein: CASSFGGTYNSPLHF. The chain joins TRBV7-2 to TRBJ1-6, with D tentatively TRBD1 (5 bases). Trimming took 3 bases from V and 4 from J, leaving 10 bases between them. This CDR3 region has 15 residues. In germline, CDR1 is SGHTA, CDR2 FQGNSA. The entire variable domain, with the rest obtained from reference TRBV7-2 and TRBJ1-6, is as follows: GAGVSQSPSNKVTEKGKDVELRCDPISGHTALYWYRQSLGQGLEFLIYFQGNSAPDKSGLPSDRFSAERTGGSVSTLTIQRTQQEDSAVYLCASSFGGTYNSPLHFGNGTRLTVT.